This T cell receptor (beta chain) was recovered during a study of blood T cell repertoires in COVID-19. At the level of the study: T cells, B-cell-depleted T cells, or PBMCs provided the cDNA or gDNA that served as material.

Cohort assignment relied on participant-reported clinical history. Here immunoSEQ multiplex PCR was the method, and the copy in TCRdb shows in-frame clones only, minus some. The repertoire holds 150,000 to 200,000 clones, with 85% to 90% as singletons. Germline CDR1 reads LGHDT; CDR2 reads YNNKEL (reference sequence). The CDR3 sequence is 16 residues long. Trimming took off 0 bases at V and 2 bases at J, with 14 bases between the two ends. The sample taken for sequencing was PBMCs or T cells enriched from blood (not recorded which). The V and J genes are TRBV3-1 (or the pseudogene TRBV3-2) and TRBJ2-7, with a possible D match to TRBD1 (6 bases). The clonotype comes from a woman in her forties with acute COVID-19. The CDR3 is CASSQDWQGIPYEQYF. The DNA of the CDR3 is TGTGCCAGCAGCCAAGACTGGCAGGGGATCCCCTACGAGCAGTACTTC.